The rows below give T cell receptor beta chains drawn from one sample of a study of T-cell memory formation after mild COVID-19. TCRdb called the 5' RACE reads again in MiXCR, with one record for every CDR3 protein. The sample has 560,000 or so distinct CDR3 sequences, about 18% seen once. Sequenced material: PBMCs or a T cell subset sorted from them (not recorded which). These receptors were collected from an adult woman who had mild COVID-19 (a few samples of this study predate the infection). Cell type and time point are not known. CDR3s include the opening cysteine and the closing phenylalanine or tryptophan. D genes are given only for firm matches. A clone size is listed for some rows: how often the clone was seen (once, few, many), or a class if it is expanded.

size	V	J	D	DNA	CDR3
-	TRBV6-2/TRBV6-3	TRBJ1-1	TRBD1	TGTGCCAGCAGCCTGACAGGGAGCCACACTGAAGCTTTCTTT	CASSLTGSHTEAFF
few	TRBV11-1	TRBJ1-6	TRBD1	TGTGCCAGCAGCTTCGGGACAGGGGGTGGTTCACCCCTCCACTTT	CASSFGTGGGSPLHF
few	TRBV6-5	TRBJ1-1	-	TGTGCCAGCAGTTACTATCCAGGCCTGAACACTGAAGCTTTCTTT	CASSYYPGLNTEAFF
-	TRBV24-1	TRBJ2-1	-	TGTGCCACCAGTGATAGGCAGGGTATAGGTGAGCAGTTCTTC	CATSDRQGIGEQFF
few	TRBV29-1	TRBJ2-6	-	TGCAGCGTTGTTAAGGGGGGAAGCTCTGGGGCCAACGTCCTGACTTTC	CSVVKGGSSGANVLTF
once	TRBV14	TRBJ1-6	TRBD1	TGTGCCAGCAGACGACAGGGGTCAAGTTCACCCCTCCACTTT	CASRRQGSSSPLHF
few	TRBV15	TRBJ2-1	-	TGTGCCACCAGCGACCCCGGACAGCCCGATTCCTACAATGAGCAGTTCTTC	CATSDPGQPDSYNEQFF
few	TRBV5-1	TRBJ1-1	-	TGCGCCAGCAGCCCGGAAAGGGGAATGGCTGAAGCTTTCTTT	CASSPERGMAEAFF
few	TRBV29-1	TRBJ1-1	-	TGCAGCGTTGAAGCGGTAACGCGGAACACTGAAGCTTTCTTT	CSVEAVTRNTEAFF
-	TRBV6-5	TRBJ2-7	-	TGTGCCAGCAGTGACTCTAGCGCCGGGGACTACGAGCAGTACTTC	CASSDSSAGDYEQYF
many	TRBV20-1	TRBJ1-6	-	TGCAGTGCTAACGGGCAGTTAAGGGATAATTCACCCCTCCACTTT	CSANGQLRDNSPLHF